This record covers a single T cell receptor (beta chain). Its specificity is not known. This CDR3 spans 14 amino acids. Trimming cost V 5 bases and J 2 bases, with 10 bases left between them. The germline CDR1 and CDR2 sequences are MNHEY and SVGAGI. The record originates from a study of T cell responses to AZD1222 COVID-19 vaccine. General observations from the study: Among vaccine-associated CD4 TCRs, coverage spanned spike, with dominance at 160-218 and 743-854.

Measured with immunoSEQ multiplex PCR; TCRdb has only the in-frame clones, and not every one. The sample includes some 54,000 clones, roughly nine tenths of them seen just once. V usage is TRBV6-5 and J usage is TRBJ1-5, with no clear D. This clonotype originated in an adult in good health. This sample comprised peripheral blood, obtained on day 0 of AZD1222 vaccination. DNA of the CDR3: TGTGCCAGCAGTCCCCCCGGGGGCAATCAGCCCCAGCATTTT. Amino acid sequence: CASSPPGGNQPQHF.